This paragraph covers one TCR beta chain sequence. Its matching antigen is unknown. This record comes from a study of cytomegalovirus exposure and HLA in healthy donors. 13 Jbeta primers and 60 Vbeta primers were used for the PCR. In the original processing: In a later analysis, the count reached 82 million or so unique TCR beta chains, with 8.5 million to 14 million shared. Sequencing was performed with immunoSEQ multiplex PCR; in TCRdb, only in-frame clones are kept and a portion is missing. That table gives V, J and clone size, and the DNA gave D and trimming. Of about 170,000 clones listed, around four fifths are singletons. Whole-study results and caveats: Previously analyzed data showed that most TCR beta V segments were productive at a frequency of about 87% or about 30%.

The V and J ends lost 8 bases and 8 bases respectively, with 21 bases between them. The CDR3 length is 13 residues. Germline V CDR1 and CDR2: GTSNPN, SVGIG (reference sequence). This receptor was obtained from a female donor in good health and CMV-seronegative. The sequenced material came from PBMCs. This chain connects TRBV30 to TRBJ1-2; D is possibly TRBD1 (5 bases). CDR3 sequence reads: CARGIGGFWGYTF. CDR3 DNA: TGTGCCCGGGGGATCGGCGGATTCTGGGGCTACACCTTC.